Included here is one T cell receptor beta chain sequence, with context. Its antigen is not identified. One base away lies a much larger clone, so this may be a sequencing read error. Reasons for excluding patients were uncontrolled infection, other autoimmune disease, pregnancy or lactation. On the basis of clinical symptoms, serum thyroxine and TRAb, thyroid ultrasound and orbital computed tomography, diagnoses were made. PBMCs were obtained from about 9 ml fresh peripheral blood. This sample is drawn from a study of T cells in Graves' hyperthyroidism and ophthalmopathy. Findings and caveats of the study: Stable hyperthyroidism was separated from ophthalmopathy by a model based on 13 V-J features.

Using RNA transcripts as the source, TCR beta CDR3 regions were amplified. A set of HTBI primers served as the primers for a first-round RT-PCR of the TCR CDR3. TCRdb reprocessed the multiplex PCR reads via MiXCR and lists one record per CDR3 protein. The table records more than 300,000 distinct CDR3 sequences, approximately 15% of them present only once. This CDR3 has 12 residues. The germline CDR1 and CDR2 sequences are SGHTA and FQGNSA. V gave up 5 bases and J gave up 8 bases, with 12 bases separating them. This TCR was recovered from a woman under 40 with Graves' ophthalmopathy. The sequenced material came from blood. The chain uses TRBV7-2 and TRBJ1-1; unclear D gene. In nucleotides, the CDR3 is TGTACCAGCAGCCAAAGGCGGTCCGAAGCTTTCTTT. Encoded protein: CTSSQRRSEAFF.